A selection of T cell receptor beta chains follows, all from one sample in a study of blood T cell repertoires in COVID-19. Sequencing used immunoSEQ multiplex PCR; TCRdb keeps in-frame clones, though not all of them. The sample holds about 220,000 clones, roughly 84% seen once. Sequencing was performed on peripheral blood. The origin of the receptors is a man aged 30-40 years with active or convalescent COVID-19. The CDR3 runs from the conserved cysteine through the conserved F or W. The D gene is left open where the match is weak. Expanded clones get a size class; other rows say once, few or many, or leave the size out.

D,size,V,J,CDR3,DNA
NA,few,TRBV7-9,TRBJ2-1,CASSFEPAYGSNEQFF,TGTGCCAGCAGCTTTGAACCCGCCTACGGGAGCAATGAGCAGTTCTTC
TRBD1,NA,TRBV9,TRBJ1-6,CASSALTGHNSPLHF,TGTGCCAGCAGCGCTCTGACAGGGCATAATTCACCCCTCCACTTT
TRBD2,NA,TRBV28,TRBJ2-2,CASSPQGSGRAGELFF,TGTGCCAGCAGTCCCCAGGGAAGCGGGAGGGCCGGGGAGCTGTTTTTT
NA,NA,TRBV6-2/TRBV6-3,TRBJ2-7,CASSYESSYEQYF,TGTGCCAGCAGTTACGAGAGCTCCTACGAGCAGTACTTC
NA,NA,TRBV18,TRBJ2-5,CASSPVDDKQETQYF,TGTGCCAGCTCACCAGTGGATGACAAACAAGAGACCCAGTACTTC
NA,once,TRBV28,TRBJ1-2,CASSLPGRGYTF,TGTGCCAGCAGTTTACCAGGGAGGGGCTACACCTTC
TRBD1,NA,TRBV9,TRBJ2-5,CASSLSGTGVGTQYF,TGTGCCAGCAGCCTGTCCGGGACAGGGGTTGGGACCCAGTACTTC
TRBD2,NA,TRBV5-1,TRBJ2-7,CASSLAVAGGPYEQYF,TGCGCCAGCAGCTTGGCCGTGGCGGGGGGGCCTTACGAGCAGTACTTC
TRBD1,NA,TRBV4-2,TRBJ1-4,CASSQGRTGGEGKLFF,TGTGCCAGCAGCCAAGGCCGGACAGGGGGCGAGGGAAAACTGTTTTTT
NA,once,TRBV18,TRBJ2-5,CASSRAGLVGETQYF,TGTGCCAGCTCACGCGCAGGGTTGGTAGGGGAGACCCAGTACTTC
TRBD2,NA,TRBV10-3,TRBJ2-5,CAISRGDRQIETQYF,TGTGCCATCAGCCGGGGGGACCGCCAAATAGAGACCCAGTACTTC
NA,few,TRBV7-9,TRBJ2-1,CASSLVMSYNEQFF,TGTGCCAGCAGCTTAGTTATGAGCTACAATGAGCAGTTCTTC
TRBD1,NA,TRBV28,TRBJ1-4,CASKGDRERVEKLFF,TGTGCCAGCAAGGGGGACAGGGAGAGAGTTGAAAAACTGTTTTTT
TRBD1,NA,TRBV19,TRBJ1-1,CASSMGTGGWGTEAFF,TGTGCCAGTAGTATGGGGACAGGGGGCTGGGGCACTGAAGCTTTCTTT
TRBD1,NA,TRBV5-1,TRBJ2-5,CASSPRTGGWETQYF,TGCGCCAGCAGCCCGAGGACAGGGGGCTGGGAGACCCAGTACTTC
TRBD2,few,TRBV15,TRBJ2-1,CATSKGLAGSSYNEQFF,TGTGCCACCAGCAAAGGACTAGCGGGGAGCTCCTACAATGAGCAGTTCTTC
TRBD2,NA,TRBV7-2,TRBJ2-7,CASSPEAGWYEQYF,TGTGCCAGCAGCCCGGAAGCGGGATGGTACGAGCAGTACTTC
NA,NA,TRBV19,TRBJ1-6,CASRGANSPLHF,TGTGCCAGTAGAGGGGCGAATTCACCCCTCCACTTT
NA,NA,TRBV2,TRBJ2-4,CAGRGGNAKNIQYF,TGTGCCGGCAGGGGGGGGAACGCCAAAAACATTCAGTACTTC
NA,NA,TRBV27,TRBJ1-6,CASSPETPLQYYNSPLHF,TGTGCCAGCAGTCCCGAGACCCCTTTACAGTACTATAATTCACCCCTCCACTTT
TRBD2,NA,TRBV27,TRBJ2-1,CASRTGLAGYEQFF,TGTGCCAGCAGAACCGGACTAGCGGGATACGAGCAGTTCTTC
NA,NA,TRBV3-1/TRBV3-2,TRBJ1-1,CASSQAYAYEAFF,TGTGCCAGCAGCCAAGCCTATGCGTATGAAGCTTTCTTT
TRBD1,NA,TRBV5-4,TRBJ2-7,CASRVRGRSSPYEQYF,TGTGCCAGCCGAGTCAGGGGGCGATCATCTCCCTACGAGCAGTACTTC
NA,few,TRBV7-9,TRBJ2-7,CASSWTSYEQYF,TGTGCCAGCAGCTGGACATCCTACGAGCAGTACTTC
TRBD1,once,TRBV7-2,TRBJ1-2,CASSSDRASFYGYTF,TGTGCCAGCAGCTCAGACAGGGCCAGCTTCTATGGCTACACCTTC
TRBD1,NA,TRBV6-1,TRBJ1-5,CASSERRTGGNQPQHF,TGTGCCAGCAGTGAACGCAGGACAGGGGGTAATCAGCCCCAGCATTTT
TRBD2,NA,TRBV9,TRBJ2-2,CASSVGLAGNTGELFF,TGTGCCAGCAGCGTTGGACTAGCGGGGAACACCGGGGAGCTGTTTTTT
NA,NA,TRBV18,TRBJ2-7,CASSRAQGYEQYF,TGTGCCAGCTCACGCGCGCAGGGATACGAGCAGTACTTC
NA,once,TRBV11-2,TRBJ1-2,CASSYAGANYGYTF,TGTGCCAGCAGCTACGCAGGGGCGAACTATGGCTACACCTTC
NA,few,TRBV5-6,TRBJ1-1,CASSFRSEAFF,TGTGCCAGCAGCTTTAGAAGTGAAGCTTTCTTT
NA,NA,TRBV2,TRBJ1-2,CASSERQFFYTF,TGTGCCAGCAGTGAAAGACAGTTCTTCTACACCTTC
NA,NA,TRBV28,TRBJ1-2,CASSLTAPPYYGYTF,TGTGCCAGCAGCCTTACAGCACCTCCCTACTATGGCTACACCTTC
NA,NA,TRBV19,TRBJ2-1,CASGVEGNEQFF,TGTGCCAGTGGAGTAGAGGGTAACGAGCAGTTCTTC
NA,NA,TRBV10-2,TRBJ1-3,CASSTGNTIYF,TGCGCCAGCTCGACAGGAAACACCATATATTTT
NA,NA,TRBV21-1,TRBJ2-3,CASSKTLRGTGATDTQYF,TGTGCCAGCAGCAAAACACTACGAGGGACAGGGGCCACAGATACGCAGTATTTT
NA,NA,TRBV28,TRBJ1-2,CASSSPLLGEIYGYTF,TGTGCCAGCAGCTCCCCCTTACTCGGGGAAATCTATGGCTACACCTTC
NA,NA,TRBV5-1,TRBJ2-1,CASSLAGASGSGGQFF,TGCGCCAGCAGCTTGGCTGGGGCCTCAGGTTCCGGTGGGCAGTTCTTC